What follows are 25 T cell receptor beta chains derived from one specimen sequenced in a study of monozygotic twins with inflammatory bowel disease. TCRdb derives one entry per CDR3 protein from the 5' RACE reads, leaving out DNA. The data show under 150,000 distinct CDR3 sequences, and the top ten clones hold 2.4%. The specimen was blood. The receptor set was obtained from a human donor with ulcerative colitis or Crohn's disease, or a healthy co-twin of an affected twin (not recorded which).

This chain uses TRBV12-3 or TRBV12-4 with TRBJ1-1; TCRdb outputs TRBD1, but without DNA this stays unchecked. This CDR3 region has 11 residues. The chain's CDR3 is CASSTGVEAFF.

The rearrangement links TRBV19 to TRBJ2-7; TCRdb indicates TRBD1, and absent DNA this call remains unverified. Germline assignment: CDR1 LNHDA and CDR2 SQIVND (reference sequence). The length of the CDR3 is 15 residues. The CDR3: CASSMQVGGYYEQYF.

The V gene is TRBV28, the J gene TRBJ2-7; lacking DNA, the TRBD1 call made by TCRdb goes unchecked. Germline assignment: CDR1 MDHEN and CDR2 SYDVKM. CDR3 length equals 15 residues. The CDR3: CASRHRDRGQYEQYF.

The chain recombines TRBV6-2 or TRBV6-3 with TRBJ1-5; TCRdb designates TRBD1, a call that cannot be tested without DNA. Per the germline V gene, CDR1 is MNHEY and CDR2 is SVGEGT. This CDR3 comprises 14 residues. CDR3 amino acids: CATREGGSNQPQHF.

The CDR3 spells CSARSPTTDTQYF. V is TRBV20-1 and J is TRBJ2-3. Germline CDR1 reads DFQATT; CDR2 reads SNEGSKA (reference sequence). This CDR3 region has 13 residues.

The V gene is TRBV20-1, the J gene TRBJ2-4; no DNA is available, so the TRBD1 call from TCRdb remains unchecked. The CDR3 is 16 amino acids. Germline V lookup: CDR1 DFQATT, CDR2 SNEGSKA (reference sequence). This chain's CDR3 is CSDPGGGGLAKNIQYF.

The chain links TRBV5-6 to TRBJ2-7; TCRdb designates TRBD1, a call that cannot be tested without DNA. The CDR3 sequence is 15 residues long. Germline CDR1 reads SGHDT; CDR2 reads YYEEEE. CDR3 amino acids: CASSWGQLSSYEQYF.

This rearrangement joins TRBV12-5 to TRBJ2-5; the D call of TRBD1 rests on TCRdb alone, since no DNA is present to check it. The CDR3 covers 15 residues. Germline V gene data show CDR1 as LGHNT and CDR2 as FRNRAP. The CDR3 sequence is CASGLGQGVLETQYF.

The V call is TRBV7-2, the J call TRBJ1-5; TCRdb proposes TRBD1, but this gene call is untestable without DNA. This CDR3 is built from 15 residues. CDR1 is SGHTA, CDR2 FQGNSA, per germline. The CDR3 loop is CASSRDRGVGQPQHF.

The chain uses TRBV5-8 and TRBJ1-2. The CDR3 consists of 15 residues. Looked up from germline, CDR1 is SGHTS and CDR2 is YDEGEE. CDR3 amino acids: CASSLARQTGYGYTF.

The CDR3 here is CASSLDNRPGLDGYTF. V gene TRBV11-2 combines with J gene TRBJ1-2; the TCRdb call, TRBD1, lacks DNA for checking. Per the germline V gene, CDR1 is SGHAT and CDR2 is FQNNGV. The CDR3 consists of 16 residues.

This sequence joins TRBV20-1 and TRBJ1-1; without DNA, the TCRdb call of TRBD1 cannot be checked. From germline, CDR1 is DFQATT and CDR2 SNEGSKA (reference sequence). CDR3 length equals 16 residues. The CDR3 spells CSATRDRGPIDTEAFF.

The J gene is TRBJ1-1, the V gene TRBV10-3; checking the TCRdb D call of TRBD1 is not possible without DNA. Looked up from germline, CDR1 is ENHRY and CDR2 is SYGVKD. CDR3 length: 13 amino acids. The chain's CDR3 is CAISLGGSTEAFF.

The chain combines TRBV6-5 with TRBJ1-4; TCRdb gives TRBD1 as the D gene, but with no DNA this cannot be confirmed. The CDR3 extends over 17 amino acids. In germline, CDR1 is MNHEY, CDR2 SVGAGI. The CDR3 spells CASSYGGGEATNEKLFF.

The chain employs TRBV5-1 and TRBJ2-3; the TCRdb D gene call, TRBD2, has no DNA to confirm it. Germline V gives CDR1 SGHRS, CDR2 YFSETQ. The CDR3 is made up of 16 amino acids. The CDR3 here is CASSLDSSSGGDTQYF.

This chain links TRBV12-3 or TRBV12-4 with TRBJ1-2. The CDR3 spans 15 residues. CDR3 region: CASSLGSSNNYGYTF.

The chain combines TRBV7-3 with TRBJ2-1; TCRdb gives TRBD1 as the D gene, but with no DNA this cannot be confirmed. Germline lookup yields CDR1 SGHTA and CDR2 FQGTGA. The CDR3 extends over 16 amino acids. The CDR3 sequence: CASSLWDRAIGNEQFF.

This chain connects TRBV12-3 or TRBV12-4 to TRBJ2-1. This CDR3 contains 11 residues. CDR3 protein: CASSSRGEQFF.

The rearrangement links TRBV20-1 to TRBJ1-1. Germline CDR1 is DFQATT and CDR2 is SNEGSKA (reference sequence). This CDR3 contains 15 residues. The CDR3 here is CSARAWAAGNTEAFF.

The CDR3 loop reads CSARRGSNEKLFF. The gene calls are TRBV20-1 and TRBJ1-4; TCRdb proposes TRBD1, but this gene call is untestable without DNA. The CDR3 covers 13 residues. Per the germline V gene, CDR1 is DFQATT and CDR2 is SNEGSKA (reference sequence).

The rearrangement joins TRBV5-6 to TRBJ2-2; without DNA, the TCRdb call of TRBD1 cannot be checked. The CDR3 length is 16 residues. In germline, CDR1 is SGHDT, CDR2 YYEEEE. The CDR3 spells CASSLVGQGNTGELFF.

CDR3 loop: CASSLSGERETQYF. The genes are TRBV11-2 and TRBJ2-5; TCRdb lists TRBD2, though no DNA is available to test this call. Germline CDR1 and CDR2: SGHAT and FQNNGV. The CDR3 sequence is 14 residues long.

J is TRBJ1-4 and V is TRBV20-1; no DNA is available, so the TRBD1 call from TCRdb remains unchecked. The CDR3 sequence is 14 residues long. Germline CDR1 DFQATT, CDR2 SNEGSKA (reference sequence). The chain's CDR3 is CSARDGQAGEKLFF.

J is TRBJ1-2 and V is TRBV5-1. CDR1 and CDR2 (germline): SGHRS, YFSETQ. The CDR3 has 15 residues. CDR3 loop: CASSLDHGSNYGYTF.

The V and J genes are TRBV7-2 and TRBJ1-5. Germline values: CDR1 SGHTA, CDR2 FQGNSA. The CDR3 consists of 13 residues. The CDR3 region is CASSLSSYQPQHF.